Below are 4 T cell receptor beta chains sequenced from a single sample in a study of T cells expressing NK-cell markers. TCRdb re-called the 5' RACE reads, yielding one record per CDR3 amino acid sequence without DNA. This sample's table reports some 150,000 distinct CDR3 sequences. Source material: blood T cells: a sorted CD56 or NKG2C T cell subset, CD4+ or CD8+ T cells, or bulk PBMC T cells (not recorded which). The receptors were gathered from a woman aged 45-65 years in good health.

V usage is TRBV10-2 and J usage is TRBJ2-1; TCRdb picks TRBD2, but there is no DNA to check that call. The CDR3 contains 15 residues. The germline CDR1 and CDR2 sequences are WSHSY and SAAADI. The chain's CDR3 is CASSELGLALNEQFF.

The chain employs TRBV12-3 or TRBV12-4 and TRBJ2-3. This CDR3 comprises 14 residues. CDR3 protein: CASSLHKFTDTQYF.

The rearrangement links TRBV4-2 to TRBJ2-7; TCRdb selects TRBD2, and the lack of DNA leaves this call unchecked. Germline V gene sequence: CDR1 LGHNA, CDR2 YNFKEQ. This CDR3 region has 17 residues. The CDR3 is CASIPGTSGGNRDEQYF.

The rearrangement joins TRBV7-6 to TRBJ2-1; with no DNA, the TCRdb D assignment of TRBD1 cannot be verified. The V gene's germline CDR1 is SGHVS and CDR2 FNYEAQ. The CDR3 consists of 17 residues. This CDR3 is CASSLGSGENAYNEQFF.